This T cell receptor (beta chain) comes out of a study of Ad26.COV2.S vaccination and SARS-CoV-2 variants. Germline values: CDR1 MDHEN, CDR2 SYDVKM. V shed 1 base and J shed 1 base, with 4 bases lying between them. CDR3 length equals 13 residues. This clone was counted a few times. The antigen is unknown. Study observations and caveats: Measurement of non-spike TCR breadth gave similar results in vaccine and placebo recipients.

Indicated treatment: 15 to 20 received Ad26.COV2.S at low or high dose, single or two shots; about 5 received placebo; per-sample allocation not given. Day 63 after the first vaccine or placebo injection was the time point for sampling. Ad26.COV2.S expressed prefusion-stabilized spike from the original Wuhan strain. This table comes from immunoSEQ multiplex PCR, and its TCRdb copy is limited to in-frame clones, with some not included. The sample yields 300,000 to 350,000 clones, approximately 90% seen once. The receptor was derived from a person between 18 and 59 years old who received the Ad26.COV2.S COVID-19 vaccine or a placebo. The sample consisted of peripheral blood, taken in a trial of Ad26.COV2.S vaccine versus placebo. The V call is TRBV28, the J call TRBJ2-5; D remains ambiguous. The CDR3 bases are TGTGCCAGCAGTTTATTGGGCCAAGAGACCCAGTACTTC. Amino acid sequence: CASSLLGQETQYF.